The 27 T cell receptor beta chains below come from one sample, sequenced in a study of blood T cell repertoires in COVID-19. Sequenced by immunoSEQ multiplex PCR; TCRdb stores in-frame clones only, minus some. This table holds a few hundred thousand clones, over 75% found once. Material for sequencing was PBMCs or T cells enriched from blood (not recorded which). The receptors shown here come from a woman between 18 and 29 years old who had recovered from COVID-19.

The chain is built from TRBV7-9 and TRBJ1-2; D not certain. The CDR3 runs to 13 residues. V lost 3 bases and J 4 bases, leaving 9 bases between the germline ends. Germline-derived CDR1 and CDR2 are SEHNR and FQNEAQ (reference sequence). The CDR3 is CASSFGEIYGYTF. The CDR3 DNA follows: TGTGCCAGCAGCTTTGGGGAGATCTATGGCTACACCTTC.

V and J are TRBV7-3 and TRBJ1-5; D possibly corresponds to TRBD1 (6 bases). The germline V and J ends were trimmed by 2 bases and 5 bases, with 7 bases remaining between them. Germline V gene data show CDR1 as SGHTA and CDR2 as FQGTGA. The CDR3 has 13 residues. DNA of the CDR3: TGTGCCAGCAGCTTAGCAGGGGATCAGCCCCAGCATTTT. Encoded protein: CASSLAGDQPQHF.

This chain connects TRBV6-6 to TRBJ1-2; 9 bases are shared with TRBD1. CDR1 is MNHNY, CDR2 SVGAGI, per germline (reference sequence). The CDR3 has 14 amino acids. The V segment lost 5 bases and the J segment 7 bases; nucleotides outside the gene matches: 8. CDR3 sequence reads: CASSRSGQGAGYTF. Here the CDR3 DNA reads TGTGCCAGCAGTCGATCGGGACAGGGAGCTGGCTACACCTTC.

This chain links TRBV6-5 with TRBJ1-5, with D possibly matching TRBD1 (6 bases). Trimming pared 7 bases from V and 8 bases from J, leaving 18 bases between. Germline V gene lookup returns CDR1 MNHEY and CDR2 SVGAGI. The CDR3 runs to 14 residues. In nucleotides, the CDR3 is TGTGCCAGCATCGAACCGGGACATCCTAAGCCCCAGCATTTT. Translated, it gives CASIEPGHPKPQHF.

The chain has TRBV9 and TRBJ2-3, with 7 bases aligning to TRBD2. Per germline, CDR1 SGDLS and CDR2 YYNGEE. V gave up 0 bases and J gave up 5 bases; unmatched junction bases: 6. The CDR3 is 15 residues long. CDR3 sequence (DNA): TGTGCCAGCAGCGTAGGAGCGGGGCCAAAAGATACGCAGTATTTT. Translation: CASSVGAGPKDTQYF.

The chain employs TRBV11-1 and TRBJ2-3; D gene unclear. Per germline, CDR1 SGHAT and CDR2 FQDESV (reference sequence). V gave up 3 bases and J gave up 6 bases, with 7 bases separating them. CDR3 length: 12 residues. The DNA of the CDR3 is TGTGCCAGCAGCTTTTTAATGGATACGCAGTATTTT. Protein product: CASSFLMDTQYF. The full variable domain, in which reference TRBV11-1 and TRBJ2-3 provide the parts outside the CDR3, is EAEVAQSPRYKITEKSQAVAFWCDPISGHATLYWYRQILGQGPELLVQFQDESVVDDSQLPKDRFSAERLKGVDSTLKIQPAELGDSAMYLCASSFLMDTQYFGPGTRLTVL.

On this clone: This same CDR3 is encoded by further DNA sequences in the sample. The chain uses TRBV3-1 (or the pseudogene TRBV3-2) and TRBJ1-2; 7 bases map to TRBD1. The CDR3 length is 14 residues. V lost 4 bases to trimming and J lost 4 bases; unmatched junction nucleotides: 6. Germline assignment: CDR1 LGHDT and CDR2 YNNKEL (reference sequence). The CDR3 protein is CASSPTGAGYGYTF. In nucleotides, the CDR3 is TGTGCCAGCAGCCCCACAGGGGCGGGCTATGGCTACACCTTC.

The rearrangement links TRBV28 to TRBJ2-2, with 10 positions matching TRBD1. CDR3 length: 16 residues. V was clipped by 3 bases and J by 3 bases; unmatched bases: 4. Germline V lookup: CDR1 MDHEN, CDR2 SYDVKM. The CDR3, as DNA: TGTGCCAGCAGTTTCCAGGGACAGGGGCACACCGGGGAGCTGTTTTTT. Protein sequence: CASSFQGQGHTGELFF. Together with reference TRBV28 and TRBJ2-2, the CDR3 gives the full variable domain: DVKVTQSSRYLVKRTGEKVFLECVQDMDHENMFWYRQDPGLGLRLIYFSYDVKMKEKGDIPEGYSVSREKKERFSLILESASTNQTSMYLCASSFQGQGHTGELFFGEGSRLTVL.

This clone was recorded only once. This sequence joins TRBV6-6 and TRBJ2-3, with 8 positions matching TRBD2. Germline CDR1 reads MNHNY; CDR2 reads SVGAGI (reference sequence). V shed 5 bases and J 5 bases; nucleotides not matched to a gene: 9. This CDR3 has 15 amino acids. As DNA, the CDR3 is TGTGCCAGCAGTCAACGGACTAGCTGGGGAGATACGCAGTATTTT. As protein: CASSQRTSWGDTQYF.

The chain carries TRBV7-6 and TRBJ2-5, with D maybe TRBD1 (6 bases). In germline, CDR1 is SGHVS, CDR2 FNYEAQ. The CDR3 covers 15 residues. V was cut by 3 bases and J by 1 base, with 12 bases left in between. The CDR3 DNA reads TGTGCCAGCAGCTTCGTACAGGGCGCCCAAGAGACCCAGTACTTC. This codes for CASSFVQGAQETQYF. The variable domain in full, with the rest retrieved from reference TRBV7-6 and TRBJ2-5, is GAGVSQSPRYKVTKRGQDVALRCDPISGHVSLYWYRQALGQGPEFLTYFNYEAQQDKSGLPNDRFSAERPEGSISTLTIQRTEQRDSAMYRCASSFVQGAQETQYFGPGTRLLVL.

The gene calls are TRBV29-1 and TRBJ1-1; 7 nucleotides match TRBD1. Germline loops: CDR1 SQVTM, CDR2 ANQGSEA. With 6 bases clipped from V and 6 bases from J, the junction kept 10 bases outside the gene matches. This CDR3 has 13 amino acids. In nucleotides, the CDR3 is TGCAGCGTCTCTATGACAGGGCTCCCTGAAGCTTTCTTT. This encodes CSVSMTGLPEAFF.

This sequence joins TRBV6-5 and TRBJ1-1; no clear D. The germline V gene encodes CDR1 MNHEY and CDR2 SVGAGI. The V end was cut by 6 bases, the J end by 3 bases, with 14 bases between. The CDR3 has 14 residues. The CDR3, as DNA: TGTGCCAGCAGGGTGATCAAGCCCTACACTGAAGCTTTCTTT. It specifies CASRVIKPYTEAFF.

The chain has TRBV2 and TRBJ1-2; TRBD1 might be the D (6 bases). The V and J ends lost 6 bases and 4 bases respectively, with 12 bases between them. Germline assignment: CDR1 SNHLY and CDR2 FYNNEI. CDR3 length: 13 residues. CDR3 region: CASRLEGGYGYTF. DNA for the CDR3: TGTGCCAGCAGGCTGGAAGGGGGCTATGGCTACACCTTC.

The rearrangement joins TRBV25-1 to TRBJ1-2; D might be TRBD1 (5 bases). Trimming cost V 5 bases and J 2 bases, with 9 bases left between them. Germline lookup yields CDR1 MGHDK and CDR2 SYGVNS. The length of the CDR3 is 13 residues. The CDR3 is CASSSRGNYGYTF. The CDR3 DNA is TGTGCCAGCAGTAGCCGGGGGAACTATGGCTACACCTTC.

The V call is TRBV5-1, the J call TRBJ1-1; D is uncertain. Trimming shortened V by 6 bases and J by 1 base, and 10 bases separated the two germline ends. This CDR3 has 13 residues. Germline V gene data show CDR1 as SGHRS and CDR2 as YFSETQ. The CDR3, as DNA: TGCGCCAGCAAACAAGAACAGAACACTGAAGCTTTCTTT. It specifies CASKQEQNTEAFF.

The chain combines TRBV30 with TRBJ1-3; no reliable D call. CDR3 length equals 13 residues. Germline V gives CDR1 GTSNPN, CDR2 SVGIG (reference sequence). Trimming removed 4 bases at V and 0 bases at J, with 7 bases between. The CDR3 protein is CAWNGGSGNTIYF. CDR3 nucleotide sequence: TGTGCCTGGAACGGAGGCTCTGGAAACACCATATATTTT.

This clone occurred once. The chain links TRBV3-1 (or the pseudogene TRBV3-2) to TRBJ2-1, with a weak D call TRBD2 (6 bases). The length of the CDR3 is 12 residues. Trimming removed 3 bases at V and 11 bases at J, with 11 bases between. Per germline, CDR1 LGHDT and CDR2 YNNKEL (reference sequence). Here the CDR3 DNA reads TGTGCCAGCAGCCAGGAGGGAAACAAGCAGTTCTTC. Residues: CASSQEGNKQFF.

This chain joins TRBV2 and TRBJ1-5; 8 nucleotides line up with TRBD1. The V gene's germline CDR1 is SNHLY and CDR2 FYNNEI. V trimming: 6 bases; J trimming: 8 bases; junction bases outside the gene matches: 3. This CDR3 is 12 amino acids long. The CDR3, as DNA: TGTGCCAGCAGAACACAGGGGGAGCCCCAGCATTTT. Translating it yields CASRTQGEPQHF. Using reference TRBV2 and TRBJ1-5 for the parts outside the CDR3, the full variable domain is EPEVTQTPSHQVTQMGQEVILRCVPISNHLYFYWYRQILGQKVEFLVSFYNNEISEKSEIFDDQFSVERPDGSNFTLKIRSTKLEDSAMYFCASRTQGEPQHFGDGTRLSIL.

The rearrangement joins TRBV4-1 to TRBJ1-1, with D possibly TRBD1 on 5 matching bases. From germline, CDR1 is MGHRA and CDR2 YSYEKL. The CDR3 is made up of 14 amino acids. V was pared by 7 bases and J by 0 bases, with 12 bases between. In nucleotides, the CDR3 is TGCGCCAGCACAACAGGTTTATTGAACACTGAAGCTTTCTTT. Its translation: CASTTGLLNTEAFF.

CDR3: CATSRDSPYNEQFF. The CDR3 DNA reads as TGTGCCACCTCCCGGGACAGCCCTTACAATGAGCAGTTCTTC. J is TRBJ2-1 and V is TRBV24-1; 7 bases are shared with TRBD1. V was pared by 9 bases and J by 4 bases, with 8 bases of the junction left unmatched. Per the germline V gene, CDR1 is KGHDR and CDR2 is SFDVKD. The CDR3 consists of 14 residues.

The chain has TRBV7-2 and TRBJ2-1; 7 positions match TRBD2. This CDR3 has 15 amino acids. Looked up from germline, CDR1 is SGHTA and CDR2 is FQGNSA. V shed 7 bases and J 4 bases; nucleotides not matched to a gene: 10. Here the CDR3 DNA reads TGTGCCAGCACCATAGGTCCTAGCGGATACAATGAGCAGTTCTTC. It specifies CASTIGPSGYNEQFF.

This sequence joins TRBV2 and TRBJ1-2; D is unresolved. The germline V and J ends were trimmed by 8 bases and 4 bases, with 11 bases remaining between them. The CDR3 spans 12 residues. Germline CDR1 reads SNHLY; CDR2 reads FYNNEI. CDR3 in amino acids: CASLVPGYGYTF. In DNA, the CDR3 is TGTGCCAGCCTAGTACCGGGCTATGGCTACACCTTC.

This clone was detected a few times. The V and J genes are TRBV2 and TRBJ2-5, with 7 bases fitting TRBD1. The CDR3 consists of 12 residues. Per the germline V gene, CDR1 is SNHLY and CDR2 is FYNNEI. V trimming: 7 bases; J trimming: 5 bases; junction bases outside the gene matches: 4. DNA of the CDR3: TGTGCCAGCAACAGGGGCGGCGAGACCCAGTACTTC. It is translated as CASNRGGETQYF.

The gene calls are TRBV7-3 and TRBJ2-7, with 12 bases matching TRBD2. The CDR3 is 15 residues long. Per germline, CDR1 SGHTA and CDR2 FQGTGA. The J segment lost 4 bases and the V segment lost 5 bases, leaving 6 bases of the junction unmatched. CDR3 in DNA: TGTGCCAGCAGCAATCTAGCGGGAGGGCGATACGAGCAGTACTTC. Translating gives CASSNLAGGRYEQYF.

This chain connects TRBV18 to TRBJ1-2; 10 nucleotides match TRBD1. This CDR3 contains 16 residues. Germline values: CDR1 KGHSH, CDR2 LQKENI. Trimming took 5 bases from V and 4 from J; bases not matched to a gene: 10. The CDR3 region is CASSSGTGAIGYGYTF. CDR3 nucleotides: TGTGCCAGCTCATCCGGGACAGGGGCAATTGGCTATGGCTACACCTTC.

This rearrangement joins TRBV7-6 to TRBJ1-5, with D possibly matching TRBD1 (5 bases). With 8 bases removed from V and 4 bases from J, the gap between germline ends came to 12 bases. This CDR3 comprises 13 residues. CDR1 is SGHVS and CDR2 is FNYEAQ in the germline V gene. The CDR3 loop reads CASGARPNQPQHF. CDR3 coding DNA: TGTGCCAGCGGGGCGAGACCAAATCAGCCCCAGCATTTT.

J is TRBJ1-1 and V is TRBV5-1; tentatively, D is TRBD1 (5 bases). V was cut by 0 bases and J by 6 bases, with 18 bases left in between. The CDR3 loop spans 16 amino acids. Germline CDR1 reads SGHRS; CDR2 reads YFSETQ. The CDR3 region is CASSLDQKGSGAEAFF. For the CDR3, the DNA is TGCGCCAGCAGCTTGGATCAAAAGGGATCGGGGGCTGAAGCTTTCTTT.